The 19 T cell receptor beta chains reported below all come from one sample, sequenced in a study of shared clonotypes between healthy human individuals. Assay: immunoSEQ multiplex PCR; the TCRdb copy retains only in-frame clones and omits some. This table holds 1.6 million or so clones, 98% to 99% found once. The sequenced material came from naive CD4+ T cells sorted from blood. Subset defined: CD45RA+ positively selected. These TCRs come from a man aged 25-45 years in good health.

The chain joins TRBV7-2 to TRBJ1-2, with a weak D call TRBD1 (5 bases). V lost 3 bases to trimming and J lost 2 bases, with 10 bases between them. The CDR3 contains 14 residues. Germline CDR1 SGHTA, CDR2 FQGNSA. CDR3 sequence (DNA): TGTGCCAGCAGCTTGAACCGGGACAACTATGGCTACACCTTC. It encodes CASSLNRDNYGYTF.

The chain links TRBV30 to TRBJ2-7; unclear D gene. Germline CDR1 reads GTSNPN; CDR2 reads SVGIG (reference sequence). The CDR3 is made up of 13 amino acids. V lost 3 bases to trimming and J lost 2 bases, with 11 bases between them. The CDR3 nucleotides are TGTGCCTGGAGATTGGACCCAGCCTACGAGCAGTACTTC. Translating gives CAWRLDPAYEQYF.

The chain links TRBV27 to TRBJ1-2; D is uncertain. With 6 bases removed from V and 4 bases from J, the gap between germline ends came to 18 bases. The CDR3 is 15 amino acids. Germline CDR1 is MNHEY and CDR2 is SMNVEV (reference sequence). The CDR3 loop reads CASSPRRSPSYGYTF. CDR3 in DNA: TGTGCCAGCAGCCCTCGCAGGAGCCCTTCCTATGGCTACACCTTC.

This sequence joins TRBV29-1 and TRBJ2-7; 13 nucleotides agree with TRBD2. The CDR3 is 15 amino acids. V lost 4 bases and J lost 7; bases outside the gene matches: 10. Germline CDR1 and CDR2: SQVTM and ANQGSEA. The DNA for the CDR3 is TGCAGCGTTGCCCTCGGACTAGCGGGAGCAGGGGAGCAGTACTTC. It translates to CSVALGLAGAGEQYF.

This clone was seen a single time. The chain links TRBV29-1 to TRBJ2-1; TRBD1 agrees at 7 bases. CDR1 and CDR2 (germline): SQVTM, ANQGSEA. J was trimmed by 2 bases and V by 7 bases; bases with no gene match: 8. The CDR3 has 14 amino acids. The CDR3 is CSGWTGETYNEQFF. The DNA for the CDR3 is TGCAGCGGTTGGACAGGCGAAACCTACAATGAGCAGTTCTTC.

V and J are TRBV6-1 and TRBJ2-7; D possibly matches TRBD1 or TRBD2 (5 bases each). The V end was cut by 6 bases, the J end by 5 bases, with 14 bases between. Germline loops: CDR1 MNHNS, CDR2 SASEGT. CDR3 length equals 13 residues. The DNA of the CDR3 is TGTGCCAGCAGGGGGGTCTACCTCCACGAGCAGTACTTC. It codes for CASRGVYLHEQYF.

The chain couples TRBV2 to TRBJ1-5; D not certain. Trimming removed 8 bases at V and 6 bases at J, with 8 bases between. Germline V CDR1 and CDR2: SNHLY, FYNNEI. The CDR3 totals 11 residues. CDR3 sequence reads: CASGYGQPQHF. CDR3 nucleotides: TGTGCCAGCGGCTATGGTCAGCCCCAGCATTTT.

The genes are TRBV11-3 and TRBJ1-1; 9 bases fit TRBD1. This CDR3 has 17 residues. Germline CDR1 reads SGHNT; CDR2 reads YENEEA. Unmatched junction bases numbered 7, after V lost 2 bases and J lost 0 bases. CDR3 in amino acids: CASSLSWTGEMNTEAFF. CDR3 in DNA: TGTGCCAGCAGCTTAAGTTGGACAGGGGAGATGAACACTGAAGCTTTCTTT.

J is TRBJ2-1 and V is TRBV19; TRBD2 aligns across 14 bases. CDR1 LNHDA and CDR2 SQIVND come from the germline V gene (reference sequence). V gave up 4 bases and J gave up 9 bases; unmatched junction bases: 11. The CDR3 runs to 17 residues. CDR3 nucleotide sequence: TGTGCCAGTAGTACAGCGGGACTAGCGGGAGTGAACATTGAGCAGTTCTTC. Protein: CASSTAGLAGVNIEQFF.

As DNA, the CDR3 is TGTGCCAGCAGCTTGGGTGTCGCAGCGAACACTGAAGCTTTCTTT. Translating it yields CASSLGVAANTEAFF. V is TRBV5-4 and J is TRBJ1-1; no firm D call. This CDR3 has 15 amino acids. Trimming pared 0 bases from V and 1 base from J, leaving 10 bases between. Germline V gene sequence: CDR1 SGHNT, CDR2 YYREEE (reference sequence). The full variable domain, rest sourced from reference TRBV5-4 and TRBJ1-1, is ETGVTQSPTHLIKTRGQQVTLRCSSQSGHNTVSWYQQALGQGPQFIFQYYREEENGRGNFPPRFSGLQFPNYSSELNVNALELDDSALYLCASSLGVAANTEAFFGQGTRLTVV.

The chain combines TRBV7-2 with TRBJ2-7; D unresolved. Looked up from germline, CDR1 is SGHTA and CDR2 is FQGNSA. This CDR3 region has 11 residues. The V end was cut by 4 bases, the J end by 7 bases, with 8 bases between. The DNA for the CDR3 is TGTGCCAGCAGCTGGTACGGGGAGCAGTACTTC. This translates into CASSWYGEQYF.

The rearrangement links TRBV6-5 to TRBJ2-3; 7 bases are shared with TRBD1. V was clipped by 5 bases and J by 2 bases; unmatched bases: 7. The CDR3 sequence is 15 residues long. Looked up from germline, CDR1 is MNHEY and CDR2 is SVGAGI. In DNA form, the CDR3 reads TGTGCCAGCAGTCTACTCGGGACAGCCACAGATACGCAGTATTTT. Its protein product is CASSLLGTATDTQYF.

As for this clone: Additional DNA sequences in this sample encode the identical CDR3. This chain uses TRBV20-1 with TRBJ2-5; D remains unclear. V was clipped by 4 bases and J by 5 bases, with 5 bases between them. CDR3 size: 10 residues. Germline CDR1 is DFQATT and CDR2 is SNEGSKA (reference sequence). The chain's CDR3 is CSAIWETQYF. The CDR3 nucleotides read TGCAGTGCTATCTGGGAGACCCAGTACTTC.

Written as DNA, the CDR3 is TGTGCCAGCAGTGAGGGATTACCGAATCAGCCCCAGCATTTT. Amino acid sequence: CASSEGLPNQPQHF. The gene calls are TRBV6-1 and TRBJ1-5; D uncertain. CDR1 and CDR2 from the germline V gene are MNHNS and SASEGT. Trimming cost V 3 bases and J 4 bases, with 10 bases left between them. The CDR3 sequence is 14 residues long.

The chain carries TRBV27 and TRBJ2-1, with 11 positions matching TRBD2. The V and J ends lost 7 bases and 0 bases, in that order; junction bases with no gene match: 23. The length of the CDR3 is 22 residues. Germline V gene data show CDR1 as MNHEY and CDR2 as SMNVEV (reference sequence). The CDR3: CASTLYSPHRASGRISYNEQFF. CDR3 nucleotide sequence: TGTGCCAGCACTCTATACTCTCCACACCGGGCTAGCGGGAGGATCTCCTACAATGAGCAGTTCTTC.

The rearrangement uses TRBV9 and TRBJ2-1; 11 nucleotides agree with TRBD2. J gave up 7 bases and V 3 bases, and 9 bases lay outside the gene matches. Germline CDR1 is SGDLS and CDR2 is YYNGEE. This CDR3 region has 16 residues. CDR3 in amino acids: CASSAETSGRWNEQFF. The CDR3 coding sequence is TGTGCCAGCAGCGCAGAAACTAGCGGGAGATGGAATGAGCAGTTCTTC.

The CDR3 reads CASSFLGHEQFF. CDR3 DNA sequence: TGTGCCAGCAGTTTCCTGGGCCATGAGCAGTTCTTC. The chain carries TRBV28 and TRBJ2-1; no clear D gene. The CDR3 has 12 amino acids. V was clipped by 3 bases and J by 8 bases, with 8 bases between them. Germline values: CDR1 MDHEN, CDR2 SYDVKM.

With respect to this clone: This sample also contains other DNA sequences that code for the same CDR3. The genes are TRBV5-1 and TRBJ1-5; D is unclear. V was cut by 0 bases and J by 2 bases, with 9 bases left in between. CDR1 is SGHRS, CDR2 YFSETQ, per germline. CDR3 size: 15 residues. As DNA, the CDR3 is TGCGCCAGCAGCTTGGGCCCGTCGGGCAATCAGCCCCAGCATTTT. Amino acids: CASSLGPSGNQPQHF.

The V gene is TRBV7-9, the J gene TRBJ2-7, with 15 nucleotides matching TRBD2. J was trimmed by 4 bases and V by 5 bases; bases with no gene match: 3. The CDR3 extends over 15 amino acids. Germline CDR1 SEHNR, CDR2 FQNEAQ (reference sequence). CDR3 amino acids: CASSPGTSGRYEQYF. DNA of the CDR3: TGTGCCAGCAGCCCCGGGACTAGCGGGAGGTACGAGCAGTACTTC.